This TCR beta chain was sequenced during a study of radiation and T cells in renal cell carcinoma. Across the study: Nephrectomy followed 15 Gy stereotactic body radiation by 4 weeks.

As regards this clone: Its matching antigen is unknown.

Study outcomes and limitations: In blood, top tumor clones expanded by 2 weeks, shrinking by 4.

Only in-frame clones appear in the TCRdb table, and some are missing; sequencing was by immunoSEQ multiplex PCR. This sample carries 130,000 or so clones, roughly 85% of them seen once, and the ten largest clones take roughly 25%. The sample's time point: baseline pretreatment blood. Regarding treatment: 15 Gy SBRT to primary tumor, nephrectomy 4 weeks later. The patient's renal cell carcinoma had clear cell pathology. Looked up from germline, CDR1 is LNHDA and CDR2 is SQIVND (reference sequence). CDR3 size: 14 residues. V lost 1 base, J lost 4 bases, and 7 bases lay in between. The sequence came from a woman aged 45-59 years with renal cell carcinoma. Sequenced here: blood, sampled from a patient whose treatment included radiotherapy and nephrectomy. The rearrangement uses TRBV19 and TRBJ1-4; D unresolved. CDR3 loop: CASSIGAVNEKLFF. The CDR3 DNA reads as TGTGCCAGTAGTATAGGGGCGGTTAATGAAAAACTGTTTTTT.